This T cell receptor (beta chain) derives from a study of T cell changes during pregnancy in multiple sclerosis. TCRdb's table, derived via immunoSEQ multiplex PCR, lists solely in-frame clones and lacks some. The sample consists of nearly 110,000 clones, about 90% of them appearing once. Germline CDR1 MDHEN, CDR2 SYDVKM. Trimming removed 4 bases at V and 10 bases at J, with 13 bases between. The CDR3 sequence is 12 residues long. This chain joins TRBV28 and TRBJ1-2; possible D gene TRBD1, 5 bases. The TCR originated in a female donor with multiple sclerosis, enrolled in a pregnancy study. This specimen was peripheral blood, taken before pregnancy. CDR3 sequence (DNA): TGTGCCAGCAGTTGGGGTAGGACATACTACACCTTC. Its protein product is CASSWGRTYYTF.